This T cell receptor beta chain was identified in a study of shared clonotypes between healthy human individuals (dated by TCRdb to about 2020). Concerning the study at large: A few men and a couple of women, aged 18 to 49 years, made up the cohort. Leukapheresis yielded between about 0.94 and 9.5 billion PBMCs per donor. For each donor, CD4 naive and CD4 memory were each given three plates, CD8 naive was given two plates, and CD8 memory was given one plate. To increase sequencing depth and limit assay-specific biases, different laboratories used diverse techniques to prepare libraries and sequence TCR repertoires. The study deeply sequenced blood TCR repertoires of about 5 healthy adults to estimate repertoire size and the extent of clonotype sharing between individuals.

Using the deep immunoSEQ assay, multiplex PCR amplified TCR CDR3 regions from genomic DNA. Genomic DNA extracted from each cell subset was distributed evenly over all wells of several immunoSEQ 96-well plates, and each plate served as one replicate. For sorted subsets, each replicate PCR was loaded with roughly 190 ng genomic DNA, equivalent to about 33,000 T cell genomes. Purified libraries were measured with a Qubit 3.0 fluorometer, size-checked on a Bioanalyzer 2100, and measured again with the KAPA Library Quantification kit. Each immunoSEQ 96-well plate was sequenced on its own single-read 150-cycle Illumina NextSeq 550 flow cell. For the original study's pipeline: Because the immunoSEQ output held only junctional sequences and lacked quality scores, the filtering could not match the filtering applied to full-length reads. Sequences were annotated with PyIR, a Python wrapper for IgBLAST v1.9, and V/J genes and CDR3 were assigned using IMGT germline references. Reads were removed for weak V/J assignments (E-value above 1e-6), missing CDR3, stop codons, out-of-frame junctions, or ambiguous translated residues. V3J clonotypes were defined by identical inferred V gene, J gene, and CDR3 amino acid sequence. To compute the percentage overlap between repertoires, the number of shared unique clonotypes was divided by the size of the smaller repertoire. RTK rarefaction, the Chao1 estimator, and Recon v2.1 estimates of unobserved clonotypes were used to assess repertoire richness. OLGA was used to compute generation probabilities for all TCRbeta clonotypes that the gDNA method yielded from a few donors. Imported from immuneACCESS, the table was reduced by TCRdb to in-frame sequences with V and J called. These copies leave out some clones; in studies compared against another copy, an unresolved V gene accounts for under half, and the cause of the remainder is not known. D and trimming come from the DNA, and the V and J calls and clone size come from that table. Recorded for this sample are 2,500,000 or so clones; 90% to 95% of them occurred a single time. The top ten constitute 0.13% to 0.15% of the sample.

Healthy HIV-negative adults with no recently reported acute infections or vaccinations were included as donors. All donors were Caucasian adults living in Nashville, Tennessee, USA. CD4+ T cells were enriched by magnetic negative selection; naive cells were then positively selected on CD45RA, and the negative fraction formed the memory subset. Blood was obtained by leukapheresis, after which PBMCs were separated by Ficoll-Histopaque density gradient centrifugation and cryopreserved in liquid nitrogen vapor phase. Analytical flow cytometry was used to check the purity and quantity of every magnetically sorted T cell population. From each sorted fraction, genomic DNA was isolated and quantified by UV absorbance on a Nanodrop 2000c. A note on this clone: Its antigen has not been determined. Qualities for individual bases were not recorded, and no much larger clone is one base off.

CDR1 SGHDT and CDR2 YYEEEE are derived from the germline V gene. From its cysteine to its phenylalanine, the CDR3 spans 15 amino acids. The retained sequence is limited to the CDR3, 45 bases, with the frame set at the first base. Unmatched junction bases come to 10, with V trimmed by 4 bases and J by 4 bases. What the work shows at the level of the full study, not this receptor alone: Because the study included a small number of donors, the genetic and exposure-history diversity represented was limited. When a few donors were compared, the shared fraction of clonotypes was about 5.5% for naive CD4, 3.5% to 4% for naive CD8, roughly 2.3% for memory CD4, and around 0.37% for memory CD8. Even with the large sequencing depth, rarefaction of the sorted-subset datasets indicated that sequencing was incomplete. Sampling was limited to blood, and TCR repertoires in tissue likely differ from TCR repertoires in blood. Compared with non-shared clonotypes, the clonotypes found in all four sorted-subset donors had higher generation probabilities. Larger estimated clonotype richness was generally found for naive subsets than for memory subsets. Based on pairwise subsampling, the degree of clonotype sharing among donors was expected to be affected by sequencing depth.

The sample was naive CD4+ T cells sorted from blood. The sample's cell subset or site, from its label and the paper: CD45RA+ positively selected. The chain is encoded by TRBV5-6 joined to TRBJ1-1; 7 central bases correspond to TRBD1. This receptor was obtained from a man between 18 and 35 years old in good health. The CDR3 region: CASSTETGWGTEAFF. The DNA sequence reads TGTGCCAGCAGCACCGAGACAGGGTGGGGCACTGAAGCTTTCTTT.